This T cell receptor beta chain was documented in a study of CD4+ T cells in melanoma (dated by TCRdb to 2022 to 2024). Regarding the complete study: Neoantigen-specific CD4+ T cells in human melanoma were investigated in the study. What the research found in general, with its limitations: Neoantigen-specific CD4+ T cells in melanoma were reported to show diverse differentiation states. Neoantigen-specific CD4+ T cells were reported to be correlated with the function of CD8+ T cells, macrophages and B cells.

The donors were melanoma patients. CDR3 length: 16 amino acids, cysteine to phenylalanine. This entry keeps only the CDR3 DNA: 48 bases, framed from base 1. Taken from the germline V gene, the CDR1 and CDR2 loops are SGDLS and YYNGEE. Unmatched junction bases come to 7, with V trimmed by 3 bases and J by 0 bases. Libraries were prepared through the immunoSEQ multiplex PCR assay. TCRdb provides this immuneACCESS table in a form limited to in-frame rearrangements. Some clones are lacking; in checked studies, under half of them reflect an unresolved V gene, and why the rest are absent is not known. The sample includes about 140,000 clones, with about 90% observed a single time. 1.5% to 1.7% of the sample lies in the top ten. Of note for this clone: No cognate antigen has been identified for it. The sample holds no much larger clone one base away, and base qualities are not on file.

This sequence was found in a human donor with melanoma. Here the chain combines TRBV9 and TRBJ2-3; 7 bases in between match TRBD1. The nucleotide sequence reads as follows: TGTGCCAGCAGCGGCATTCAGGGGGATAGCACAGATACGCAGTATTTT. Its translation is CASSGIQGDSTDTQYF.